This TCR beta chain was identified in a study of T cell responses to AZD1222 COVID-19 vaccine. With 5 bases removed from V and 0 bases from J, the gap between germline ends came to 23 bases. CDR3 length equals 19 residues. Germline CDR1 LNHNV, CDR2 YYDKDF (reference sequence). Using immunoSEQ multiplex PCR, the repertoire was profiled, and TCRdb retains in-frame clones only, with some absent. The repertoire holds 200,000 to 300,000 clones, with 90% to 95% as singletons. The clonotype comes from an adult in good health. J is TRBJ1-5 and V is TRBV15; D unclear. The sequences come from peripheral blood, collected on day 0 of AZD1222 vaccination. The chain's CDR3 is CATSGPGDPPRDSNQPQHF. The CDR3 nucleotides are TGTGCCACCAGCGGCCCCGGTGACCCACCCCGGGATAGCAATCAGCCCCAGCATTTT.